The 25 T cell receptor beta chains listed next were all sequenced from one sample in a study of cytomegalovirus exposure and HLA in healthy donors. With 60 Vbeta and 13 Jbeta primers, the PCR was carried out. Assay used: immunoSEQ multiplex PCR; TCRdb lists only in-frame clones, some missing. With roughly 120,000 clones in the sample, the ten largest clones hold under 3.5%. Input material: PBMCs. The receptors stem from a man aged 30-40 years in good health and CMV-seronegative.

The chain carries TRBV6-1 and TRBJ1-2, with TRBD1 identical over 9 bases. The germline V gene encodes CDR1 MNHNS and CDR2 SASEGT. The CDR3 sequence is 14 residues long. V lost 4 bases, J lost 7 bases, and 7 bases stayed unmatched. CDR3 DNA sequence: TGTGCCAGCAGTGTTCCCGGGACAGGGATTGGCTACACCTTC. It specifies CASSVPGTGIGYTF.

CDR3 coding DNA: TGTGCCAGTGTCATAGGGACAAGGGAGCAGTACTTC. Its translation is CASVIGTREQYF. The rearrangement links TRBV2 to TRBJ2-5; weak D call: TRBD1 (6 bases). Between the trimmed V and J ends, which lost 9 bases and 11 bases, there was a span of 19 bases. CDR3 size: 12 residues. CDR1 and CDR2 from the germline V gene are SNHLY and FYNNEI.

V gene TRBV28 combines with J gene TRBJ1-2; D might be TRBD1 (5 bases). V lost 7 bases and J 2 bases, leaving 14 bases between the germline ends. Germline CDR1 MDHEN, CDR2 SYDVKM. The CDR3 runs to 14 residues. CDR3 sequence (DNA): TGTGCCAGCAACCCCGAGGCAGGGAACTATGGCTACACCTTC. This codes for CASNPEAGNYGYTF.

The CDR3 protein is CSAVLPGLAGLQYF. CDR3 DNA sequence: TGCAGCGCCGTCCTCCCGGGACTAGCGGGTCTTCAGTACTTC. The V and J genes are TRBV29-1 and TRBJ2-4, with TRBD2 identical over 12 bases. This CDR3 contains 14 residues. The germline V gene has CDR1 SQVTM and CDR2 ANQGSEA. The V segment lost 7 bases and the J segment 11 bases; nucleotides outside the gene matches: 12.

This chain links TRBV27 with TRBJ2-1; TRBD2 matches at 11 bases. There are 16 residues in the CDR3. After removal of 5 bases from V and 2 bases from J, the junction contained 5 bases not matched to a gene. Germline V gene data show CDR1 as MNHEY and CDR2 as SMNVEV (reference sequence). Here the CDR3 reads CASSTPTSGTYNEQFF. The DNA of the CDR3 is TGTGCCAGCAGTACCCCGACTAGCGGGACCTACAATGAGCAGTTCTTC.

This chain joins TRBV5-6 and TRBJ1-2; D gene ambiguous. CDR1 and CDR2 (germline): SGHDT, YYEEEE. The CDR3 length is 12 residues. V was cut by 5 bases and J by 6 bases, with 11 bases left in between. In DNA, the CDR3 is TGTGCCAGCAGAACCGACAAAGATGGCTACACCTTC. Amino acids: CASRTDKDGYTF.

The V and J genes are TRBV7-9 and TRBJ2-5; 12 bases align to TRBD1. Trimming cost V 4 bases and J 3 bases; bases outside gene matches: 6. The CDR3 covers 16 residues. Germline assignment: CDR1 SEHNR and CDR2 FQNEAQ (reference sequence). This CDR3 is CASSWAGTGGEETQYF. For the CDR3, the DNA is TGTGCCAGCAGCTGGGCAGGGACAGGGGGCGAAGAGACCCAGTACTTC.

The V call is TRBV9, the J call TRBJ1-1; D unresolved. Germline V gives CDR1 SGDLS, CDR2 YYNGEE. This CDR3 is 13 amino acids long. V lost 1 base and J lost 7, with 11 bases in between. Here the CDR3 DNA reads TGTGCCAGCAGCGTAAATGTGGCAAATGAAGCTTTCTTT. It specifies CASSVNVANEAFF.

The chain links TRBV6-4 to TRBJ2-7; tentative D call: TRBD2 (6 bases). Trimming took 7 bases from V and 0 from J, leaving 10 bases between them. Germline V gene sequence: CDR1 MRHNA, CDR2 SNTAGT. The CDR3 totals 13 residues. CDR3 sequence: CASKSGFSYEQYF. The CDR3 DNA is TGTGCCAGCAAGAGCGGGTTCTCCTACGAGCAGTACTTC.

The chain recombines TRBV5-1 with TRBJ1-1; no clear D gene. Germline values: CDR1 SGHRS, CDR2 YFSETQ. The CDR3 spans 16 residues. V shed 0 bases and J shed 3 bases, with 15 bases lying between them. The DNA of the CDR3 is TGCGCCAGCAGCTTGGCCGTAGGCGCGCGGGACACTGAAGCTTTCTTT. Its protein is CASSLAVGARDTEAFF.

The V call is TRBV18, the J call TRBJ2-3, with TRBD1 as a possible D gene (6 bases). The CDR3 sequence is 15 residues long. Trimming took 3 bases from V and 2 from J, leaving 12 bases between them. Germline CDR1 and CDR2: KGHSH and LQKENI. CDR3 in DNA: TGTGCCAGCTCACCCTTTGAGGGACACACAGATACGCAGTATTTT. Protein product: CASSPFEGHTDTQYF.

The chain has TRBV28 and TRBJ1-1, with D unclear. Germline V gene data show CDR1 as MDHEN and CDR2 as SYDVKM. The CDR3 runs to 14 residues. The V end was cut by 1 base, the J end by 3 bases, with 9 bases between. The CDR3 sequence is CASSLSPVYTEAFF. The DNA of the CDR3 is TGTGCCAGCAGTTTATCCCCCGTATACACTGAAGCTTTCTTT. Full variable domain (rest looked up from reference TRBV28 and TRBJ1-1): DVKVTQSSRYLVKRTGEKVFLECVQDMDHENMFWYRQDPGLGLRLIYFSYDVKMKEKGDIPEGYSVSREKKERFSLILESASTNQTSMYLCASSLSPVYTEAFFGQGTRLTVV.

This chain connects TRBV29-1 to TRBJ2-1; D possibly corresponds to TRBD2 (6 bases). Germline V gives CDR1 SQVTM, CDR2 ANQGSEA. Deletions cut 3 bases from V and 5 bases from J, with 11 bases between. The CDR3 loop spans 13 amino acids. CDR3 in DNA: TGCAGCGTTGATAGTAGCGGCAACAATGAGCAGTTCTTC. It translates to CSVDSSGNNEQFF.

The CDR3 bases are TGTGCCAGCAGCGAAGACAGACGTGCTGACTATGGCTACACCTTC. Protein: CASSEDRRADYGYTF. This chain uses TRBV9 with TRBJ1-2; a weak D match, TRBD1 (5 bases). V lost 3 bases and J lost 3, with 15 bases in between. The CDR3 loop spans 15 amino acids. In germline, CDR1 is SGDLS, CDR2 YYNGEE.

The CDR3 region is CASSRWTGANTEAFF. The CDR3, as DNA: TGTGCCAGCAGCCGGTGGACAGGGGCCAACACTGAAGCTTTCTTT. This sequence joins TRBV6-6 and TRBJ1-1, with 9 bases matching TRBD1. The CDR3 covers 15 residues. The ends lost 6 bases at V and 2 bases at J; junction bases unmatched: 7. The germline V gene encodes CDR1 MNHNY and CDR2 SVGAGI (reference sequence).

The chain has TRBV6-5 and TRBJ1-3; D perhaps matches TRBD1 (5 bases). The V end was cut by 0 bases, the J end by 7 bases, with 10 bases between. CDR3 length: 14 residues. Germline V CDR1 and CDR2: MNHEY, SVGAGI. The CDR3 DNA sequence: TGTGCCAGCAGTTACTCGACAGCCGCGAACACCATATATTTT. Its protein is CASSYSTAANTIYF.

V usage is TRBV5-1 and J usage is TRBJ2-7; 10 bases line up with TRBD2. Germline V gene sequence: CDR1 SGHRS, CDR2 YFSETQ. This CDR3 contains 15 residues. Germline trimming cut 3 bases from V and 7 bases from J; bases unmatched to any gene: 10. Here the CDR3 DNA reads TGCGCCAGCAGCTACGCCCAAGCGGGAGGGAGTGAGCAGTACTTC. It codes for CASSYAQAGGSEQYF.

The CDR3 loop is CASSPRRNTEAFF. In DNA form, the CDR3 reads TGTGCCAGTAGTCCGCGGCGGAACACTGAAGCTTTCTTT. This rearrangement joins TRBV19 to TRBJ1-1, with D uncertain. The CDR3 is made up of 13 amino acids. Germline values: CDR1 LNHDA, CDR2 SQIVND (reference sequence). Trimming pared 5 bases from V and 1 base from J, leaving 8 bases between.

CDR3 in DNA: TGCGCCAGCAGCCAAGTCAGGTCTCCCAGAATTCCAAGAGAGACCCAGTACTTC. Its protein is CASSQVRSPRIPRETQYF. This chain uses TRBV4-1 with TRBJ2-5, with D uncertain. V was cut by 1 base and J by 4 bases, with 22 bases left in between. Looked up from germline, CDR1 is MGHRA and CDR2 is YSYEKL. The CDR3 loop spans 18 amino acids.

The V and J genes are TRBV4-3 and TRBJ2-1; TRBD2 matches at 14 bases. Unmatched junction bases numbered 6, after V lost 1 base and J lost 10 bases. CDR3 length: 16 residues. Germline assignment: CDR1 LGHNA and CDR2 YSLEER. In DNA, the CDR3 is TGCGCCAGCAGCCAAGCGTCTGGACTAGCGGGAGGAGAGCAGTTCTTC. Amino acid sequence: CASSQASGLAGGEQFF.

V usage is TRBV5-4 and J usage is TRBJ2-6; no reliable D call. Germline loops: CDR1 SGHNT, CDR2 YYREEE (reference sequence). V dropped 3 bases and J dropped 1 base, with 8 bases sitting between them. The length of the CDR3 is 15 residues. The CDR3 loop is CASSSGPSGANVLTF. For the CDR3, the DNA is TGTGCCAGCAGCTCTGGCCCGTCTGGGGCCAACGTCCTGACTTTC. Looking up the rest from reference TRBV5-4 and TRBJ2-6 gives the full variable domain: ETGVTQSPTHLIKTRGQQVTLRCSSQSGHNTVSWYQQALGQGPQFIFQYYREEENGRGNFPPRFSGLQFPNYSSELNVNALELDDSALYLCASSSGPSGANVLTFGAGSRLTVL.

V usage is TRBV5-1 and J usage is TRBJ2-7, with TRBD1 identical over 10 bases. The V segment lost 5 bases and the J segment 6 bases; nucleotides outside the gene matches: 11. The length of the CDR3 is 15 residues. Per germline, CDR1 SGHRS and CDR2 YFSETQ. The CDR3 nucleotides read TGCGCCAGCAGGGGACAGGGGATGGCCGTCACCGAGCAGTACTTC. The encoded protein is CASRGQGMAVTEQYF.

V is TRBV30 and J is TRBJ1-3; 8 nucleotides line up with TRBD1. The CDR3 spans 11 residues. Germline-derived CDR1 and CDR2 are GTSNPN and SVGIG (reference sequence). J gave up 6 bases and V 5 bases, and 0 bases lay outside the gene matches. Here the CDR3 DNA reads TGTGCCTGGCAGGGGGCAAACACCATATATTTT. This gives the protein CAWQGANTIYF.

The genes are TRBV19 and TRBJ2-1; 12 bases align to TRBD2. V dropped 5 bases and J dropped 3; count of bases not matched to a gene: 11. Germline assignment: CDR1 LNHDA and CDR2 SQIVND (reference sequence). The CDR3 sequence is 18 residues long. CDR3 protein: CASSFTSGGTGGYNEQFF. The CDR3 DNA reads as TGTGCCAGTAGTTTTACTAGCGGGGGGACCGGGGGCTACAATGAGCAGTTCTTC.

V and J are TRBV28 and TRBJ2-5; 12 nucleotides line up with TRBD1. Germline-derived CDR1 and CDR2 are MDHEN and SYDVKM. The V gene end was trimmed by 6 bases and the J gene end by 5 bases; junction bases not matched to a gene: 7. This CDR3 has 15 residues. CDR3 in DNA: TGTGCCAGCAGCTTTGGGACAGGGGGCAGGGAGACCCAGTACTTC. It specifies CASSFGTGGRETQYF.